A selection of T cell receptor beta chains follows, all from one sample in a study of prognosis after radiotherapy for stage I lung cancer. MiXCR was run by TCRdb on the multiplex PCR reads, yielding one entry per CDR3 protein. The sample lists about 20,000 distinct CDR3 sequences; about 40% were seen once. The sample in question was PBMCs, obtained before or after stereotactic body radiation therapy (not recorded which). The receptors shown here come from a donor over 45 with non-small cell lung cancer. The CDR3 runs from the conserved cysteine through the conserved F or W. D genes are given only for firm matches. Rows give clone size only sometimes, using once, few, many, or a class for an expanded clone.

cdr3_nt cdr3_aa clone_size v_call d_call j_call
TGTGCCAGCAGTGTAACAGAACTCGGCAATCAGCCCCAGCATTTT CASSVTELGNQPQHF NA TRBV2 NA TRBJ1-5
TGTGCCAGCAGCTATCGAGGACAGGCCGGGGAGCTGTTTTTT CASSYRGQAGELFF NA TRBV5-4 TRBD1 TRBJ2-2
TGTGCCAGCAGCTTCGGCGGGGGATCCACTGAAGCTTTCTTT CASSFGGGSTEAFF NA TRBV7-2 NA TRBJ1-1
TGTGCCAGCAGCTTAGGGAGCTCCTATAATTCACCCCTCCACTTT CASSLGSSYNSPLHF NA TRBV7-3 NA TRBJ1-6
TGTGCCAGTAGTATGGGGGTTGAGGGGACCCAGTACTTC CASSMGVEGTQYF many TRBV19 NA TRBJ2-5
TGCAGTGCTAGAGATCCGGTTGGGAACACCTATGGCTACACCTTC CSARDPVGNTYGYTF NA TRBV20-1 NA TRBJ1-2
TGTGCCAGCAGACTCATTAGAGGAGGGTCCGACGAGCAGTACTTC CASRLIRGGSDEQYF NA TRBV27 NA TRBJ2-7
TGTGCCAGCAGCGTAGCAGGAGGGCTAGAAGAGACCCAGTACTTC CASSVAGGLEETQYF few TRBV9 NA TRBJ2-5
TGTGCCAGCAGTTTACCCGTTGGACTAGCGGGAGGAGTAGATACGCAGTATTTT CASSLPVGLAGGVDTQYF many TRBV27 TRBD2 TRBJ2-3
TGTGCCAGCAGTGAACTAGCGGGAGGATATACCGGGGAGCTGTTTTTT CASSELAGGYTGELFF many TRBV2 TRBD2 TRBJ2-2
TGTGCCAGCAGCTTGGAGCCAGGGGGAAAGGAGACCCAGTACTTC CASSLEPGGKETQYF many TRBV7-9 TRBD1 TRBJ2-5
TGCAGTGCCCCGAGCCAGGGTAATTCACCCCTCCACTTT CSAPSQGNSPLHF many TRBV20-1 NA TRBJ1-6
TGTGCCAGCATAATAGCGGGAGATACAGATACGCAGTATTTT CASIIAGDTDTQYF many TRBV12-3/TRBV12-4 TRBD2 TRBJ2-3
TGTGCCAGCAGCCCAGGACGGGAGACCCAGTACTTC CASSPGRETQYF many TRBV7-9 NA TRBJ2-5
TGTGCCAGCACACCCAGGGACAGGGCTAACGCCGGGGAGCTGTTTTTT CASTPRDRANAGELFF many TRBV7-8 TRBD1 TRBJ2-2
TGTGCCAGCAGCTTAGCGCTTTACGGCAATCAGCCCCAGCATTTT CASSLALYGNQPQHF NA TRBV7-2 NA TRBJ1-5
TGCAGTGCTCATACCGGGACAGGGATGAACACTGAAGCTTTCTTT CSAHTGTGMNTEAFF many TRBV20-1 TRBD1 TRBJ1-1
TGTGCCAGCAGCTCCCAGAGGTCCTTTGGGGATGAGCAGTTCTTC CASSSQRSFGDEQFF many TRBV7-9 NA TRBJ2-1
TGTGCCAGCAGCCCCCGGTTATGTGGCGCGCACCGTTACAATGAGCAGTTCTTC CASSPRLCGAHRYNEQFF few TRBV11-2 NA TRBJ2-1
TGCGCCAGCAGCTCCGGGACTAACACAGATACGCAGTATTTT CASSSGTNTDTQYF NA TRBV5-1 TRBD2 TRBJ2-3
TGTGCCAGCAGCTTAGAGTACGGGAGGATTGAGACCCAGTACTTC CASSLEYGRIETQYF NA TRBV7-9 TRBD2 TRBJ2-5
TGTGCCAGCAGTCCCGGGACGTTGGAGCAGTACTTC CASSPGTLEQYF NA TRBV6-1 NA TRBJ2-7
TGTGCCAGCAGTGAACAGAACAGGGACACTGAAGCTTTCTTT CASSEQNRDTEAFF many TRBV12-3/TRBV12-4 NA TRBJ1-1
TGTGCCAGCAGCGCCCCAACAGTGGTATATCCATCCAGTGAGCAGTTCTTC CASSAPTVVYPSSEQFF NA TRBV9 NA TRBJ2-1
TGTGCCAGCAGCTTTACTGATGGGCAACAGACCCAGTACTTC CASSFTDGQQTQYF many TRBV11-2 NA TRBJ2-5
TGTGCCAGCAGCTTAGCTGGCGGGAGAGCCACAGATACGCAGTATTTT CASSLAGGRATDTQYF many TRBV7-2 TRBD2 TRBJ2-3
TGCGCCAGCAGCCCCGGGACAGCAAATTCACCCCTCCACTTT CASSPGTANSPLHF few TRBV5-1 TRBD1 TRBJ1-6
TGTGCCACCATCGGCAGAGGGGAACCGCAGTATTTT CATIGRGEPQYF NA TRBV15 NA TRBJ2-3
TGTGCCAGCAACCCCGGGACTAGCGGGATAAATGAGCAGTTCTTC CASNPGTSGINEQFF many TRBV5-5 TRBD2 TRBJ2-1
TGCGCCAGCAGCGTACCACAGGGGTCCACAGATACGCAGTATTTT CASSVPQGSTDTQYF many TRBV5-1 TRBD1 TRBJ2-3
TGTGCCACCGCCCAGGGGCCTTACTATGGCTACACCTTC CATAQGPYYGYTF NA TRBV24-1 NA TRBJ1-2
TGTGCCAGCAGCTTAAGGGGACTAGGATCCACAGATACGCAGTATTTT CASSLRGLGSTDTQYF NA TRBV7-9 TRBD2 TRBJ2-3
TGCAGTGCAGAGGACACGTCGAACACTGAAGCTTTCTTT CSAEDTSNTEAFF many TRBV20-1 NA TRBJ1-1
TGTGCCAGCAGGCCGGGAGGGAAATACGAGCAGTACTTC CASRPGGKYEQYF NA TRBV6-1 TRBD2 TRBJ2-7
TGCAGTGCTAGCCGGCCAGGGGTCCAGCACAATGAGCAGTTCTTC CSASRPGVQHNEQFF many TRBV20-1 NA TRBJ2-1
TGTGCCATCAGTGAGGAGGGGCGCGACGAGCAGTACTTC CAISEEGRDEQYF many TRBV10-3 NA TRBJ2-7
TGTGCCAGCAGTTTCCAGGGTGCCTACGAGCAGTACTTC CASSFQGAYEQYF many TRBV28 NA TRBJ2-7
TGTGCCAGCAGCTTGAGGCTAGCGACCTACGAGCAGTACTTC CASSLRLATYEQYF many TRBV11-1 NA TRBJ2-7
TGTGCCGCTCTGGGACTACCGAGCTCCTACGAGCAGTACTTC CAALGLPSSYEQYF many TRBV6-1 TRBD2 TRBJ2-7
TGTGCCAGCAGGTTGGGTAGCGGGGGCTCCTACAATGAGCAGTTCTTC CASRLGSGGSYNEQFF many TRBV7-9 TRBD2 TRBJ2-1
TGTGCCAGCAGACCAGTACTAGTTCGGGGCAATGAGCAGTTCTTC CASRPVLVRGNEQFF NA TRBV6-2/TRBV6-3 NA TRBJ2-1
TGCAGCGTTGTGATCAACACCGGGGAGCTGTTTTTT CSVVINTGELFF many TRBV29-1 NA TRBJ2-2
TGTGCCAGCAGTTACTCTGGGACAGGGAATTCACCCCTCCACTTT CASSYSGTGNSPLHF NA TRBV6-5 TRBD1 TRBJ1-6
TGCGCCAGCCCCGGGACAGGGGGTGAAAAACTGTTTTTT CASPGTGGEKLFF NA TRBV10-1 TRBD1 TRBJ1-4
TGCGCCAGCAGCTTGTCAGGGGCCCTGACTGAAGCTTTCTTT CASSLSGALTEAFF once TRBV5-1 NA TRBJ1-1
TGCGCCAGCAGCTATCGGGATGAAGCTTTCTTT CASSYRDEAFF many TRBV5-1 NA TRBJ1-1
TGTGCCAGCAGCACCGTGCGGGGACCCAACGGAGGCGAGACCCAGTACTTC CASSTVRGPNGGETQYF NA TRBV11-3 NA TRBJ2-5
TGCGCCAGCTATAGGGGACTCCCAGCGGGAAACACCATATATTTT CASYRGLPAGNTIYF many TRBV5-1 NA TRBJ1-3
TGTGCCACCAGTGATTCGTCCATCTCAGCCTACGAGCAGTACTTC CATSDSSISAYEQYF many TRBV24-1 NA TRBJ2-7
TGTGCCAGCAGCCCGACAGGGGCGGAACAGCCCCAGCATTTT CASSPTGAEQPQHF many TRBV6-1 TRBD1 TRBJ1-5
TGTGCCAGCATCGGCGCCCGACTAGCGGGAGGCCCAGGGTCCTACGAGCAGTACTTT CASIGARLAGGPGSYEQYF NA TRBV2 TRBD2 TRBJ2-7